This T cell receptor beta chain was captured in a study of T cells after posttransplantation cyclophosphamide. TCRdb's copy holds only in-frame clones and misses some; the assay was immunoSEQ multiplex PCR. The repertoire consists of more than 10,000 clones, none detected only once. The germline V gene has CDR1 SGDLS and CDR2 YYNGEE. The CDR3 has 13 residues. V was shortened by 1 base and J by 1 base, with 5 bases between the two germline ends. A marrow graft followed busulfan-fludarabine conditioning, with cyclophosphamide on days +3 and +4. The gene calls are TRBV9 and TRBJ1-1; no clear D gene. This sequence was found in a female patient between 40 and 50 years old who received an allogeneic stem cell transplant from an unrelated donor, was CMV-positive, and had acute GVHD only. Some T cells may originate from the graft donor. Specimen: PBMCs, collected after allogeneic stem cell transplant with posttransplant cyclophosphamide. CDR3 residues: CASSVTTNTEAFF. In DNA form, the CDR3 reads TGTGCCAGCAGCGTAACTACGAACACTGAAGCTTTCTTT.